This T cell receptor (beta chain) was observed in a study of tissue T cells after allogeneic stem cell transplantation. As for the study in general: Of the grafts for graft-versus-host disease patients, four were unmodified and three CD34-selected. Study-level points and caveats: Anatomically similar tissues had similar TCR repertoires within each patient. Only a limited share of tissue TCRs appeared in blood or spleen.

Sequencing was performed with immunoSEQ multiplex PCR; in TCRdb, only in-frame clones are kept and a portion is missing. The table records about 43,000 clones, roughly 89% of them present only once. The sample holds one count of this clone. What it binds is unknown. The CDR3 contains 13 residues. The V end was cut by 0 bases, the J end by 5 bases, with 8 bases between. Per the germline V gene, CDR1 is SGDLS and CDR2 is YYNGEE. The J gene is TRBJ1-1, the V gene TRBV9, with D maybe TRBD1 (5 bases). The source is a woman aged 35 to 75 who later had graft-versus-host disease after an allogeneic stem cell transplant. Sample: blood, taken before transplantation. CDR3 region: CASSVGGSTEAFF. In DNA form, the CDR3 reads TGTGCCAGCAGCGTAGGGGGGTCGACTGAAGCTTTCTTT.